One and the same sample provided the 4 T cell receptor beta chains below, sequenced in a study of blood T cell repertoires in COVID-19. TCRdb keeps only in-frame clones here, not all; method: immunoSEQ multiplex PCR. The sample consists of fewer than 300,000 clones, approximately 88% of them appearing once. The material sequenced was peripheral blood. Receptor source: a woman in her twenties or thirties with acute or convalescent COVID-19.

V is TRBV28 and J is TRBJ2-7, with TRBD1 matching 8 bases. V lost 4 bases to trimming and J lost 0 bases; unmatched junction nucleotides: 14. This CDR3 has 18 amino acids. In germline, CDR1 is MDHEN, CDR2 SYDVKM. The CDR3 sequence: CASSSPFGAGGTSYEQYF. The CDR3 nucleotides are TGTGCCAGCAGTTCCCCCTTTGGGGCAGGGGGCACCTCCTACGAGCAGTACTTC. Looking up the rest from reference TRBV28 and TRBJ2-7 gives the full variable domain: DVKVTQSSRYLVKRTGEKVFLECVQDMDHENMFWYRQDPGLGLRLIYFSYDVKMKEKGDIPEGYSVSREKKERFSLILESASTNQTSMYLCASSSPFGAGGTSYEQYFGPGTRLTVT.

The V and J genes are TRBV11-3 and TRBJ2-7; 9 bases are shared with TRBD2. The CDR3 is 15 residues long. CDR1 SGHNT and CDR2 YENEEA come from the germline V gene. The trim removed 6 bases at V and 4 bases at J, leaving 10 bases unmatched. For the CDR3, the DNA is TGTGCCAGCAGTCTCTCGGCGGGAGGGCCTTACGAGCAGTACTTC. Amino acids: CASSLSAGGPYEQYF.

This clone has just one count. The chain employs TRBV9 and TRBJ2-2, with 8 bases aligning to TRBD2. This CDR3 comprises 17 residues. Germline CDR1 SGDLS, CDR2 YYNGEE. V lost 0 bases, J lost 7 bases, and 11 bases stayed unmatched. The chain's CDR3 is CASSVAWSGGPIGELFF. The CDR3 region has the DNA TGTGCCAGCAGCGTAGCTTGGTCGGGAGGGCCGATCGGGGAGCTGTTTTTT.

The chain has TRBV6-5 and TRBJ2-3; perhaps TRBD1 as D (5 bases). From germline, CDR1 is MNHEY and CDR2 SVGAGI. This CDR3 is 14 amino acids long. V gave up 2 bases and J gave up 4 bases, with 10 bases separating them. Here the CDR3 reads CASSYTAGSDTQYF. Written as DNA, the CDR3 is TGTGCCAGCAGTTACACTGCAGGGTCAGATACGCAGTATTTT.